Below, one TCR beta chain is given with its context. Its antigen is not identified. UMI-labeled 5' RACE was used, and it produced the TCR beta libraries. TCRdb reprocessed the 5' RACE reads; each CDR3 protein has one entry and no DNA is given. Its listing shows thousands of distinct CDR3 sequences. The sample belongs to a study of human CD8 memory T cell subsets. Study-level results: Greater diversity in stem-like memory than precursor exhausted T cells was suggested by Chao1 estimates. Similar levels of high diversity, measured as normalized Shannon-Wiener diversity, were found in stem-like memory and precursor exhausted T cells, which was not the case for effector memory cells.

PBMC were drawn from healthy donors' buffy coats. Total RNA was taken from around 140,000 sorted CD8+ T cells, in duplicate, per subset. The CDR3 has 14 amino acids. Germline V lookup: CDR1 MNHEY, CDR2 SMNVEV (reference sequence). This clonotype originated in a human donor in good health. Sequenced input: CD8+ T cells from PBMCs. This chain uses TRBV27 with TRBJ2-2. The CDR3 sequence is CASLDILNTGELFF.